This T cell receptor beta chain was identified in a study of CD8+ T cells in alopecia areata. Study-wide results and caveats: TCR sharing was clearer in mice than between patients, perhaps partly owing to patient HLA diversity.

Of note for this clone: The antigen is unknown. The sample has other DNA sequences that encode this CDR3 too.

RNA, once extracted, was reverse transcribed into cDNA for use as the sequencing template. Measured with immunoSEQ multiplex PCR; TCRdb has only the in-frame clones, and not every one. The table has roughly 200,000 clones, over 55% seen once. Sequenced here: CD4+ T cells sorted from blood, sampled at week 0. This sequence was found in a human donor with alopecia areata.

CDR3 amino acids: CASSLQGTGANVLTF. CDR3 DNA sequence: TGTGCCAGCAGTCTTCAGGGGACTGGGGCCAACGTCCTGACTTTC. The gene calls are TRBV27 and TRBJ2-6; D perhaps matches TRBD1 (6 bases). Germline CDR1 reads MNHEY; CDR2 reads SMNVEV (reference sequence). With 5 bases removed from V and 2 bases from J, the gap between germline ends came to 10 bases. The CDR3 spans 15 residues.